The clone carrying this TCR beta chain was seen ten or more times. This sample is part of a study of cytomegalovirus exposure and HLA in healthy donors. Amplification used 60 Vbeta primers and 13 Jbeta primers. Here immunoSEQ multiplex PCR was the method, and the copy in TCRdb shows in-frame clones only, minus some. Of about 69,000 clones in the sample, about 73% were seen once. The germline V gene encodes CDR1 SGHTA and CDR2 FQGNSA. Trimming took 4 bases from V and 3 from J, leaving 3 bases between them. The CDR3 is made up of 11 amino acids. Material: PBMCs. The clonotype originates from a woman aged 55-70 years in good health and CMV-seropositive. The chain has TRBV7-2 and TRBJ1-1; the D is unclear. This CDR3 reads CASSSYTEAFF. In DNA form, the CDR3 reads TGTGCCAGCAGCTCGTACACTGAAGCTTTCTTT.